A selection of T cell receptor beta chains follows, all from one sample in a study of post-analysis software for immune sequencing data. TCRdb reanalysed the PCR reads using MiXCR and keeps one entry per CDR3 protein. The sample has hundreds of thousands of distinct CDR3 sequences; just over 35% are singletons. Source material: blood. These receptors were collected from a girl between 5 and 17 years old with multiple sclerosis. Both conserved end residues are part of each CDR3. Fields, in order: D gene, J gene, V gene, clone size, CDR3 DNA, CDR3 protein. D genes are given only for firm matches. Clone size is given for some rows only: seen once, a few or many times, or a class if the clone is expanded.

d_gene: -; j_gene: TRBJ1-2; v_gene: TRBV6-6; abundance: many; CDR3nt: TGTGCCAGCAGTTTGATGGGCGCCGCTGGCTATGGCTACACCTTC; CDR3aa: CASSLMGAAGYGYTF
d_gene: TRBD2; j_gene: TRBJ2-7; v_gene: TRBV11-2; abundance: -; CDR3nt: TGTGCCAGCAGCTTAGTCGGCGGGAGGGCCGGGTACGAGCAGTACTTC; CDR3aa: CASSLVGGRAGYEQYF
d_gene: TRBD2; j_gene: TRBJ2-1; v_gene: TRBV20-1; abundance: many; CDR3nt: TGCAGTGCTAGAGGCGGGACTAGCGGGAGGGCAAGGGAGCAGTTCTTC; CDR3aa: CSARGGTSGRAREQFF
d_gene: -; j_gene: TRBJ1-1; v_gene: TRBV12-3/TRBV12-4; abundance: many; CDR3nt: TGCGCCAGCAGCTTGGAAATGAACACTGAAGCTTTCTTT; CDR3aa: CASSLEMNTEAFF
d_gene: -; j_gene: TRBJ2-3; v_gene: TRBV5-1; abundance: once; CDR3nt: TGCGCCAGCAGCTTGGGTAGGGCACAGCCCACAGATACGCAGTATTTT; CDR3aa: CASSLGRAQPTDTQYF
d_gene: -; j_gene: TRBJ2-2; v_gene: TRBV5-4; abundance: many; CDR3nt: TGTGCCAGCAGCCGGGACTCGATGGGAGTCACCGGGGAGCTGTTTTTT; CDR3aa: CASSRDSMGVTGELFF
d_gene: TRBD1; j_gene: TRBJ1-6; v_gene: TRBV3-1; abundance: -; CDR3nt: TGTGCCAGCAGCCAAGCGGCACAGGGGGCCTCACCCCTCCACTTT; CDR3aa: CASSQAAQGASPLHF
d_gene: -; j_gene: TRBJ1-1; v_gene: TRBV20-1; abundance: -; CDR3nt: TGCAGTGCTAGAGATGGACAGCTGAACACTGAAGCTTTCTTT; CDR3aa: CSARDGQLNTEAFF
d_gene: -; j_gene: TRBJ1-6; v_gene: TRBV7-2; abundance: -; CDR3nt: TGTGCCAGCAGCTCTGCCCGGGGAAAGTCACCCCTCCACTTT; CDR3aa: CASSSARGKSPLHF
d_gene: TRBD1; j_gene: TRBJ2-7; v_gene: TRBV10-2; abundance: -; CDR3nt: TGCGCCAGCAGTGAGGTCCGGGACAGGGCCTACGAGCAGTACTTC; CDR3aa: CASSEVRDRAYEQYF
d_gene: -; j_gene: TRBJ2-1; v_gene: TRBV27; abundance: many; CDR3nt: TGTGCCAGCAGTCAAACCTTGGACCAGTACAATGAGCAGTTCTTC; CDR3aa: CASSQTLDQYNEQFF
d_gene: -; j_gene: TRBJ2-1; v_gene: TRBV14; abundance: -; CDR3nt: TGTGCCAGCAGCCACGGAAAGGAGCAGTTCTTC; CDR3aa: CASSHGKEQFF
d_gene: -; j_gene: TRBJ2-2; v_gene: TRBV6-5; abundance: few; CDR3nt: TGTGCCAGCAGTTCGCCTCCTCCGGGTATGAACACCGGGGAGCTGTTTTTT; CDR3aa: CASSSPPPGMNTGELFF
d_gene: TRBD1; j_gene: TRBJ1-4; v_gene: TRBV15; abundance: few; CDR3nt: TGTGCCACCAGCAGAACGCCGGACAGGGGGATTGAAAAACTGTTTTTT; CDR3aa: CATSRTPDRGIEKLFF
d_gene: -; j_gene: TRBJ1-2; v_gene: TRBV4-1; abundance: -; CDR3nt: TGCGCCAGCAGCCAATTGGTAACGGCGTTATATGGCTACACCTTC; CDR3aa: CASSQLVTALYGYTF
d_gene: -; j_gene: TRBJ1-5; v_gene: TRBV18; abundance: -; CDR3nt: TGTGCCAGCTCAGAGTACAGTAGCAATCAGCCCCAGCATTTT; CDR3aa: CASSEYSSNQPQHF
d_gene: TRBD2; j_gene: TRBJ2-3; v_gene: TRBV7-9; abundance: -; CDR3nt: TGTGCCAGCAGCTTGGAGGAGGAGCTAGCGGGTTCAGATACGCAGTATTTT; CDR3aa: CASSLEEELAGSDTQYF
d_gene: -; j_gene: TRBJ2-3; v_gene: TRBV6-4; abundance: -; CDR3nt: TGTGCCTGCAGTGAGACCCCCGGGGCTAAGGGCACAGATACGCAGTATTTT; CDR3aa: CACSETPGAKGTDTQYF
d_gene: -; j_gene: TRBJ1-2; v_gene: TRBV5-1; abundance: many; CDR3nt: TGCGCCAGCAGCTTGGCAGGGGAATATGGCTACACCTTC; CDR3aa: CASSLAGEYGYTF
d_gene: TRBD2; j_gene: TRBJ2-1; v_gene: TRBV20-1; abundance: few; CDR3nt: TGCAGTGCTAGACCACTAGCGGGGGACCTAAGCTCCTACAATGAGCAGTTCTTC; CDR3aa: CSARPLAGDLSSYNEQFF
d_gene: -; j_gene: TRBJ1-4; v_gene: TRBV7-2; abundance: many; CDR3nt: TGTGCCAGCAGCCCGCAGGGTCTGACTAATGAAAAACTGTTTTTT; CDR3aa: CASSPQGLTNEKLFF
d_gene: -; j_gene: TRBJ1-3; v_gene: TRBV2; abundance: few; CDR3nt: TGTGCCAGCAGTGTATACAGGACCTCTGGAAACACCATATATTTT; CDR3aa: CASSVYRTSGNTIYF
d_gene: TRBD1; j_gene: TRBJ1-2; v_gene: TRBV24-1; abundance: few; CDR3nt: TGTGCCACCAGTGAAGGGGGCGCGGGTGGCTATGGCTACACCTTC; CDR3aa: CATSEGGAGGYGYTF
d_gene: -; j_gene: TRBJ1-6; v_gene: TRBV5-1; abundance: many; CDR3nt: TGCGCCAGCAGCTCTGACGGGAATTCACCCCTCCACTTT; CDR3aa: CASSSDGNSPLHF
d_gene: -; j_gene: TRBJ2-3; v_gene: TRBV5-5; abundance: many; CDR3nt: TGTGCCAGCAGCTCCTCGGGACGGACTGCCACAGATACGCAGTATTTT; CDR3aa: CASSSSGRTATDTQYF
d_gene: -; j_gene: TRBJ2-1; v_gene: TRBV12-3/TRBV12-4; abundance: many; CDR3nt: TGTGCCAGCAGTCCCCGCAATGAGCAGTTCTTC; CDR3aa: CASSPRNEQFF
d_gene: -; j_gene: TRBJ2-1; v_gene: TRBV12-3/TRBV12-4; abundance: many; CDR3nt: TGTGCCAGCAGGAAGTTCGGAAGCTCCTACAATGAGCAGTTCTTC; CDR3aa: CASRKFGSSYNEQFF
d_gene: TRBD2; j_gene: TRBJ2-5; v_gene: TRBV12-3/TRBV12-4; abundance: many; CDR3nt: TGTGCCAGCAGTTTTGGCAGGGAGGGAGAGACCCAGTACTTC; CDR3aa: CASSFGREGETQYF
d_gene: -; j_gene: TRBJ2-1; v_gene: TRBV24-1; abundance: many; CDR3nt: TGTGCCACCAGTGGGGGAGGTAGCGAAGAGCAGTTCTTC; CDR3aa: CATSGGGSEEQFF
d_gene: -; j_gene: TRBJ2-3; v_gene: TRBV5-4; abundance: many; CDR3nt: TGTGCCAGCAGCTTGCCCAAGCAAGGGGTTGCAGATACGCAGTATTTT; CDR3aa: CASSLPKQGVADTQYF
d_gene: -; j_gene: TRBJ1-2; v_gene: TRBV9; abundance: few; CDR3nt: TGTGCCAGCAGCGTGGAGGCTTCCGGTCCGGGATATGGCTACACCTTC; CDR3aa: CASSVEASGPGYGYTF
d_gene: -; j_gene: TRBJ1-1; v_gene: TRBV12-3/TRBV12-4; abundance: -; CDR3nt: TGTGCCAGCAGTTCTTTTTGGGAGAACACTGAAGCTTTCTTT; CDR3aa: CASSSFWENTEAFF
d_gene: -; j_gene: TRBJ2-1; v_gene: TRBV7-2; abundance: many; CDR3nt: TGTGCCAGCAGCTCAGGACTCCTCTACAATGAGCAGTTCTTC; CDR3aa: CASSSGLLYNEQFF
d_gene: TRBD1; j_gene: TRBJ2-2; v_gene: TRBV12-3/TRBV12-4; abundance: -; CDR3nt: TGTGCCAGCAGCACGGGACAGGGTATGGCCGGGGAGCTGTTTTTT; CDR3aa: CASSTGQGMAGELFF
d_gene: TRBD2; j_gene: TRBJ2-1; v_gene: TRBV10-3; abundance: -; CDR3nt: TGTGCCACCAGTCCTGAACTAGCGGCCTATAATGAGCAGTTCTTC; CDR3aa: CATSPELAAYNEQFF
d_gene: TRBD1; j_gene: TRBJ1-2; v_gene: TRBV29-1; abundance: -; CDR3nt: TGCAGCGCCACAGGGGGAGGGTGGGATGGCTACACCTTC; CDR3aa: CSATGGGWDGYTF
d_gene: -; j_gene: TRBJ2-3; v_gene: TRBV28; abundance: -; CDR3nt: TGTGCCAGCAGTTTTAATCCTTCGCTAGCGAGGGATACGCAGTATTTT; CDR3aa: CASSFNPSLARDTQYF
d_gene: -; j_gene: TRBJ1-5; v_gene: TRBV7-2; abundance: many; CDR3nt: TGTGCCAGCAGCTTAGCGCGTAAGGGCACTCAGCCCCAGCATTTT; CDR3aa: CASSLARKGTQPQHF
d_gene: -; j_gene: TRBJ1-1; v_gene: TRBV29-1; abundance: -; CDR3nt: TGCAGCCTGGGACGGCGAAGGGGGGCTGAAGCTTTCTTT; CDR3aa: CSLGRRRGAEAFF
d_gene: -; j_gene: TRBJ2-5; v_gene: TRBV5-1; abundance: many; CDR3nt: TGCGCCAGCAGCCCGGACATCCTGAAGGAGACCCAGTACTTC; CDR3aa: CASSPDILKETQYF
d_gene: -; j_gene: TRBJ2-7; v_gene: TRBV20-1; abundance: -; CDR3nt: TGCAGTTCCTCTACCACGGAGGCAAATCCCTACGAGCAGTACTTC; CDR3aa: CSSSTTEANPYEQYF
d_gene: -; j_gene: TRBJ1-5; v_gene: TRBV5-5; abundance: few; CDR3nt: TGTGCCAGCAGCTTGGGGCGGGACCCCAACCTTTTTATGGCCCAGCATTTT; CDR3aa: CASSLGRDPNLFMAQHF
d_gene: TRBD1; j_gene: TRBJ2-7; v_gene: TRBV29-1; abundance: -; CDR3nt: TGCAGCGTCCACCCCGGGACAGGGAGTAGGTACGAGCAGTACTTC; CDR3aa: CSVHPGTGSRYEQYF
d_gene: -; j_gene: TRBJ2-1; v_gene: TRBV5-1; abundance: many; CDR3nt: TGCGCCAGCAGCTTTGTGCGGGGTAGCTCCTACAATGAGCAGTTCTTC; CDR3aa: CASSFVRGSSYNEQFF
d_gene: -; j_gene: TRBJ1-6; v_gene: TRBV28; abundance: -; CDR3nt: TGTGCCAGCAGTTTCAACTATTCACCCCTCCACTTT; CDR3aa: CASSFNYSPLHF
d_gene: TRBD2; j_gene: TRBJ2-1; v_gene: TRBV7-8; abundance: many; CDR3nt: TGTGCCAGCAGCTTAGCCCTAGCGGGGGGGCAGAGTGAGCAGTTCTTC; CDR3aa: CASSLALAGGQSEQFF
d_gene: TRBD2; j_gene: TRBJ2-1; v_gene: TRBV20-1; abundance: -; CDR3nt: TGCGGTGCCCCGACTAGCGGGGCCAATGAGCAGTTCTTC; CDR3aa: CGAPTSGANEQFF
d_gene: -; j_gene: TRBJ1-1; v_gene: TRBV2; abundance: few; CDR3nt: TGTGCCAGTCTGATCAAGGTTAACACTGAAGCTTTCTTT; CDR3aa: CASLIKVNTEAFF
d_gene: TRBD1; j_gene: TRBJ2-2; v_gene: TRBV5-1; abundance: -; CDR3nt: TGCGCCAGCAGCCGCTCGGACAGGGCCGACCCCGGGGAGCTGTTTTTT; CDR3aa: CASSRSDRADPGELFF
d_gene: TRBD1; j_gene: TRBJ1-1; v_gene: TRBV29-1; abundance: -; CDR3nt: TGCAGCGTTGAGCACAGGGGCCCTGAAGCTTTCTTT; CDR3aa: CSVEHRGPEAFF
d_gene: TRBD2; j_gene: TRBJ2-3; v_gene: TRBV15; abundance: -; CDR3nt: TGTGCCACCAGCAGAGCGACTAGCGCGTTCACAGATACGCAGTATTTT; CDR3aa: CATSRATSAFTDTQYF